This T cell receptor (beta chain) stems from a study of blood T cell repertoires in COVID-19. Repertoires were generated with immunoSEQ multiplex PCR, while TCRdb's copy carries only in-frame clones and drops some. The table records over 45,000 clones, 60% to 85% of them present only once. V was clipped by 3 bases and J by 2 bases; unmatched bases: 1. Germline-derived CDR1 and CDR2 are SGHNT and YENEEA. The CDR3 totals 14 residues. This rearrangement joins TRBV11-3 to TRBJ1-1, with TRBD1 matching over 9 bases. The sequencing input was peripheral blood. The clonotype originates from a man aged 50 or older with active or convalescent COVID-19. In DNA, the CDR3 is TGTGCCAGCAGCTTGGGACAGGGAAACACTGAAGCTTTCTTT. Its translation is CASSLGQGNTEAFF.